Below are 26 T cell receptor beta chains sequenced from a single sample in a study of blood T cell repertoires in COVID-19. Here immunoSEQ multiplex PCR was the method, and the copy in TCRdb shows in-frame clones only, minus some. Here the sample spans about 200,000 clones, 80% to 90% being singletons. Specimen: peripheral blood. The receptors derive from a human donor in a cohort sampled during active COVID-19.

This rearrangement joins TRBV7-2 to TRBJ1-2; unclear D gene. CDR1 and CDR2 from the germline V gene are SGHTA and FQGNSA. CDR3 length: 15 residues. Trimming shortened V by 0 bases and J by 2 bases, and 10 bases separated the two germline ends. The DNA for the CDR3 is TGTGCCAGCAGCTTAGCGCTGGCAGGAAACTATGGCTACACCTTC. Residues: CASSLALAGNYGYTF.

This chain connects TRBV6-5 to TRBJ1-5; D is ambiguous. Trimming removed 7 bases at V and 6 bases at J, with 13 bases between. The length of the CDR3 is 13 residues. CDR1 and CDR2 from the germline V gene are MNHEY and SVGAGI. The CDR3 region has the DNA TGTGCCAGCACTCAATCCCCGGGTCAGCCCCAGCATTTT. Translated, it gives CASTQSPGQPQHF.

The V call is TRBV2, the J call TRBJ1-3; D unresolved. Germline CDR1 SNHLY, CDR2 FYNNEI. The CDR3 spans 19 residues. V was trimmed by 0 bases and J by 0 bases, leaving 18 bases between them. CDR3 amino acids: CASSEALLDATISGNTIYF. For the CDR3, the DNA is TGTGCCAGCAGTGAAGCGCTTCTAGATGCGACCATCTCTGGAAACACCATATATTTT.

The DNA of the CDR3 is TGTGCCACCAGTGGAGGGCCCCAGCATTTT. It translates to CATSGGPQHF. The chain is built from TRBV24-1 and TRBJ1-5; D is undetermined. Germline V gene data show CDR1 as KGHDR and CDR2 as SFDVKD. V lost 5 bases to trimming and J lost 9 bases, with 4 bases between them. The CDR3 runs to 10 residues.

The chain couples TRBV18 to TRBJ2-5; TRBD1 might be the D (5 bases). Germline CDR1 is KGHSH and CDR2 is LQKENI. V dropped 3 bases and J dropped 4 bases, with 12 bases sitting between them. The CDR3 has 14 residues. This chain's CDR3 is CASSPHKGAETQYF. Written as DNA, the CDR3 is TGTGCCAGCTCACCGCACAAAGGGGCAGAGACCCAGTACTTC. The complete variable domain, with remaining parts taken from reference TRBV18 and TRBJ2-5, reads NAGVMQNPRHLVRRRGQEARLRCSPMKGHSHVYWYRQLPEEGLKFMVYLQKENIIDESGMPKERFSAEFPKEGPSILRIQQVVRGDSAAYFCASSPHKGAETQYFGPGTRLLVL.

This chain uses TRBV9 with TRBJ1-6; 7 nucleotides line up with TRBD1. The trim removed 3 bases at V and 7 bases at J, leaving 7 bases unmatched. CDR3 size: 15 residues. Germline V gives CDR1 SGDLS, CDR2 YYNGEE. The CDR3, as DNA: TGTGCCAGCAGCGCCGGGGACAGAGGGAATTCACCCCTCCACTTT. Protein product: CASSAGDRGNSPLHF.

The genes are TRBV30 and TRBJ2-2, with 7 bases fitting TRBD1. CDR1 is GTSNPN and CDR2 is SVGIG in the germline V gene (reference sequence). V trimming: 1 base; J trimming: 3 bases; junction bases outside the gene matches: 8. This CDR3 spans 16 amino acids. DNA of the CDR3: TGTGCCTGGAGTGAAGGGTACAGGGGATACACCGGGGAGCTGTTTTTT. It encodes CAWSEGYRGYTGELFF.

CDR3 residues: CATRTGANEKLFF. For the CDR3, the DNA is TGTGCCACCCGGACAGGGGCAAATGAAAAACTGTTTTTT. The chain joins TRBV19 to TRBJ1-4; 9 bases line up with TRBD1. The CDR3 is made up of 13 amino acids. Germline lookup yields CDR1 LNHDA and CDR2 SQIVND (reference sequence). The ends lost 10 bases at V and 5 bases at J; junction bases unmatched: 5.

This chain links TRBV18 with TRBJ1-2, with TRBD1 matching over 10 bases. This CDR3 has 14 amino acids. J lost 7 bases, V lost 2 bases, and 4 bases had no gene match. CDR1 and CDR2 (germline): KGHSH, LQKENI. As DNA, the CDR3 is TGTGCCAGCTCACCAGCGGACAGGGGGTTTGGCTACACCTTC. Translating gives CASSPADRGFGYTF.

The V gene is TRBV5-4, the J gene TRBJ2-5; TRBD2 matches 7 bases. Germline lookup yields CDR1 SGHNT and CDR2 YYREEE (reference sequence). CDR3 length equals 14 residues. J gave up 4 bases and V 0 bases, and 3 bases lay outside the gene matches. The CDR3 protein is CASSLAREGETQYF. CDR3 nucleotide sequence: TGTGCCAGCAGCTTGGCCAGGGAGGGAGAGACCCAGTACTTC. Full variable domain (missing parts from reference TRBV5-4 and TRBJ2-5): ETGVTQSPTHLIKTRGQQVTLRCSSQSGHNTVSWYQQALGQGPQFIFQYYREEENGRGNFPPRFSGLQFPNYSSELNVNALELDDSALYLCASSLAREGETQYFGPGTRLLVL.

The CDR3 bases are TGTGCCTGGAGTGTACGAAGGCGGGAAAAACTGTTTTTT. It encodes CAWSVRRREKLFF. The chain carries TRBV30 and TRBJ1-4; D not certain. The V gene lost 0 bases and the J gene lost 8 bases, with 10 bases spanning the gap. This CDR3 contains 13 residues. CDR1 and CDR2 from the germline V gene are GTSNPN and SVGIG (reference sequence). The full variable domain, in which reference TRBV30 and TRBJ1-4 provide the parts outside the CDR3, is SQTIHQWPATLVQPVGSPLSLECTVEGTSNPNLYWYRQAAGRGLQLLFYSVGIGQISSEVPQNLSASRPQDRQFILSSKKLLLSDSGFYLCAWSVRRREKLFFGSGTQLSVL.

The rearrangement links TRBV5-1 to TRBJ2-1; 8 positions match TRBD1. The V and J ends lost 4 bases and 8 bases, in that order; junction bases with no gene match: 11. The CDR3 extends over 15 amino acids. CDR1 and CDR2 from the germline V gene are SGHRS and YFSETQ. CDR3 DNA: TGCGCCAGCAGCCTGGGGACAGGTAACGGGGATGAGCAGTTCTTC. Protein: CASSLGTGNGDEQFF.

The chain combines TRBV18 with TRBJ2-3, with TRBD1 matching 7 bases. V was pared by 3 bases and J by 2 bases, with 2 bases of the junction left unmatched. Germline CDR1 is KGHSH and CDR2 is LQKENI. This CDR3 spans 14 amino acids. In nucleotides, the CDR3 is TGTGCCAGCTCACCGGGACAGTACACAGATACGCAGTATTTT. It codes for CASSPGQYTDTQYF.

The chain couples TRBV6-5 to TRBJ2-3; tentative D call: TRBD1 (5 bases). CDR3 size: 12 residues. Trimming took 4 bases from V and 5 from J, leaving 7 bases between them. Germline lookup yields CDR1 MNHEY and CDR2 SVGAGI. The CDR3 here is CASSLDRDTQYF. As DNA, the CDR3 is TGTGCCAGCAGTTTAGACAGAGATACGCAGTATTTT.

The chain couples TRBV19 to TRBJ1-5; possible D gene TRBD1, 6 bases. Germline loops: CDR1 LNHDA, CDR2 SQIVND (reference sequence). CDR3 length: 17 residues. Trimming took 4 bases from V and 2 from J, leaving 18 bases between them. DNA of the CDR3: TGTGCCAGTAGTACTCCCTCCTCAGGGGTGGGCAATCAGCCCCAGCATTTT. Its protein product is CASSTPSSGVGNQPQHF.

This clone was observed a single time. J is TRBJ2-5 and V is TRBV2; possible D gene TRBD2, 6 bases. The CDR3 sequence is 13 residues long. With 8 bases removed from V and 0 bases from J, the gap between germline ends came to 10 bases. Germline-derived CDR1 and CDR2 are SNHLY and FYNNEI. CDR3 bases: TGTGCCAGCGGGACTGAGTACCAAGAGACCCAGTACTTC. This translates into CASGTEYQETQYF.

J is TRBJ2-7 and V is TRBV20-1, with TRBD2 matching 7 bases. The junction had 15 bases not matched to a gene; V was cut back by 3 bases and J by 7 bases. The CDR3 loop spans 15 amino acids. The germline CDR1 and CDR2 sequences are DFQATT and SNEGSKA (reference sequence). The CDR3 DNA is TGCAGTGCTAGTAACCCGACGGGGCTAGCGGTTGAGCAGTACTTC. It codes for CSASNPTGLAVEQYF.

The J gene is TRBJ2-7, the V gene TRBV21-1; the table assigns TRBD2, which was not confirmed against the DNA. TRBV21-1 is deemed a pseudogene. The CDR3 runs to 16 residues. As DNA, the CDR3 is TGTGCCAGCAGCCGGGGAGGGTCCAGTGATGGGAACGAGCAGTACTTC. This codes for CASSRGGSSDGNEQYF.

The chain links TRBV15 to TRBJ1-4, with TRBD1 as a possible D gene (6 bases). This CDR3 comprises 15 residues. V was trimmed by 9 bases and J by 0 bases, leaving 14 bases between them. Germline CDR1 reads LNHNV; CDR2 reads YYDKDF (reference sequence). The CDR3 DNA is TGTGCCACAAGACATGGACAGACAACTAATGAAAAACTGTTTTTT. This gives the protein CATRHGQTTNEKLFF. Using reference TRBV15 and TRBJ1-4 for the parts outside the CDR3, the full variable domain is DAMVIQNPRYQVTQFGKPVTLSCSQTLNHNVMYWYQQKSSQAPKLLFHYYDKDFNNEADTPDNFQSRRPNTSFCFLDIRSPGLGDTAMYLCATRHGQTTNEKLFFGSGTQLSVL.

The chain has TRBV3-1 (or the pseudogene TRBV3-2) and TRBJ2-2; 7 nucleotides agree with TRBD2. CDR3 length equals 15 residues. Germline trimming cut 6 bases from V and 4 bases from J; bases unmatched to any gene: 8. Germline V gene sequence: CDR1 LGHDT, CDR2 YNNKEL (reference sequence). CDR3 loop: CASSLRGTTTGELFF. The CDR3 DNA reads as TGTGCCAGCAGTCTCCGCGGGACTACCACCGGGGAGCTGTTTTTT.

This chain joins TRBV7-9 and TRBJ1-5; D remains ambiguous. The CDR3 consists of 16 residues. The germline V gene has CDR1 SEHNR and CDR2 FQNEAQ (reference sequence). Between the trimmed V and J ends, which lost 3 bases and 0 bases, there was a span of 12 bases. As DNA, the CDR3 is TGTGCCAGCAGCTTCGAGGGAGCTTATAGCAATCAGCCCCAGCATTTT. This sequence encodes CASSFEGAYSNQPQHF.

The rearrangement uses TRBV28 and TRBJ2-7; D is perhaps TRBD2 (6 bases). The CDR3 contains 14 residues. Looked up from germline, CDR1 is MDHEN and CDR2 is SYDVKM. V was pared by 6 bases and J by 2 bases, with 14 bases between. Here the CDR3 reads CASRRGGPAYEQYF. The CDR3 region has the DNA TGTGCCAGCAGAAGAGGAGGGCCGGCCTACGAGCAGTACTTC.

This sequence joins TRBV5-4 and TRBJ1-1, with a possible D match to TRBD1 (6 bases). This CDR3 has 16 residues. CDR1 and CDR2 from the germline V gene are SGHNT and YYREEE (reference sequence). The V gene lost 6 bases and the J gene lost 0 bases, with 18 bases spanning the gap. This chain's CDR3 is CASNEGGGPMNTEAFF. CDR3 DNA: TGTGCCAGCAACGAAGGGGGGGGTCCCATGAACACTGAAGCTTTCTTT. The full variable domain, its missing parts supplied by reference TRBV5-4 and TRBJ1-1, is ETGVTQSPTHLIKTRGQQVTLRCSSQSGHNTVSWYQQALGQGPQFIFQYYREEENGRGNFPPRFSGLQFPNYSSELNVNALELDDSALYLCASNEGGGPMNTEAFFGQGTRLTVV.

The chain couples TRBV27 to TRBJ2-2, with a possible D match to TRBD2 (7 bases). The V end lost 5 bases, the J end lost 3 bases, and 22 bases lay between the germline ends. The CDR3 runs 18 residues. In germline, CDR1 is MNHEY, CDR2 SMNVEV (reference sequence). The CDR3 DNA is TGTGCCAGCAGTGCCTCTCCTTGGGGGGGGCCGGACACCGGGGAGCTGTTTTTT. It encodes CASSASPWGGPDTGELFF.

This chain connects TRBV10-2 to TRBJ2-3; 7 bases line up with TRBD2. The CDR3 runs 15 residues. CDR1 and CDR2 from the germline V gene are WSHSY and SAAADI. The V and J ends lost 7 bases and 5 bases, in that order; junction bases with no gene match: 12. The CDR3 nucleotides are TGCGCCAGCAAAGGACTAGTTGGCGCACAAGATACGCAGTATTTT. Its protein is CASKGLVGAQDTQYF.

This clone came up a few times. The junction departs from germline at one end; a sequencing error may be responsible. V gene TRBV7-2 combines with J gene TRBJ2-5; D gene uncertain. CDR3 length: 14 amino acids. Looked up from germline, CDR1 is SGHTA and CDR2 is FQGNSA. The CDR3 DNA reads as TGTGCCAGCAGCTTAATGCAGGCCCAAGGGACCCAGTACTTC. It is translated as CASSLMQAQGTQYF. The whole variable domain, remainder taken from reference TRBV7-2 and TRBJ2-5, is GAGVSQSPSNKVTEKGKDVELRCDPISGHTALYWYRQSLGQGLEFLIYFQGNSAPDKSGLPSDRFSAERTGGSVSTLTIQRTQQEDSAVYLCASSLMQAQGTQYFGPGTRLLVL.